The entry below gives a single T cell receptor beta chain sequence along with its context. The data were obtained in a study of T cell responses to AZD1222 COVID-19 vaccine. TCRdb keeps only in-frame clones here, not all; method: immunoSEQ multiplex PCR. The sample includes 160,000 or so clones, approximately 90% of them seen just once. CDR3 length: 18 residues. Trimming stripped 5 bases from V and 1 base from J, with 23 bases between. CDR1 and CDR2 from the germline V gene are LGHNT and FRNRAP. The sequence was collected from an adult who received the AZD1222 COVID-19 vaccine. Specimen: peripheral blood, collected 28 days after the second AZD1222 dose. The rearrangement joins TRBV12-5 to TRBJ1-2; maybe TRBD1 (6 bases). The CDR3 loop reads CASGSSPGHRSLNYGYTF. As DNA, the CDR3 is TGTGCTAGTGGTAGCTCCCCGGGACACCGGAGCCTTAACTATGGCTACACCTTC.